This T cell receptor (beta chain) was sequenced for a study of CD8 T cells in ankylosing spondylitis. General observations from the study: Apparently characteristic of ankylosing spondylitis blood was a TCR beta motif (fewer than 10 highly homologous variants).

On this clonotype: Its target is not known.

CDR3 length: 14 amino acids. Germline CDR1 and CDR2: SNHLY and FYNNEI. Trimming cost V 3 bases and J 4 bases, with 9 bases left between them. TCRdb analysed the 5' RACE reads with MiXCR anew, one entry per CDR3 protein. The sample contains 300,000 to 400,000 distinct CDR3 sequences, 20% to 25% of which appear only once. The specimen sequenced was blood, either unsorted or a sorted T cell fraction (not recorded which). The receptor was derived from a male donor with ankylosing spondylitis. The gene calls are TRBV2 and TRBJ1-4, with TRBD1 as a possible D gene (5 bases). The CDR3 DNA is TGTGCCAGCAGTGAGGACATCAATAATGAAAAACTGTTTTTT. Amino acids: CASSEDINNEKLFF.